The 17 T cell receptor beta chains below were found in one sample sequenced in a study of breast tumors, draining lymph nodes, adjacent tissues. Each CDR3 protein is one row after TCRdb ran MiXCR on the multiplex PCR reads. The data show hundreds of thousands of distinct CDR3 sequences, with about 30% seen just once and 1.2% to 1.5% held by the top ten. Axillary draining lymph nodes of breast cancer patients supplied the node samples. The sample was axillary lymph node tissue. The receptors were gathered from a female donor with breast cancer. Some clones in this sample may be carry-over from other donors' samples.

The sample holds many counts of this clonotype. J is TRBJ1-1 and V is TRBV2; 7 bases line up with TRBD1. From germline, CDR1 is SNHLY and CDR2 FYNNEI. The J segment lost 8 bases and the V segment lost 5 bases, leaving 11 bases of the junction unmatched. The CDR3 totals 14 residues. The CDR3 loop is CASSRQGTMAEAFF. In DNA, the CDR3 is TGTGCCAGCAGTCGACAGGGTACGATGGCGGAAGCTTTCTTT.

This clonotype was found many times. The junction departs from the called germline gene at one end, perhaps through a read error. The rearrangement joins TRBV6-5 to TRBJ1-2, with D perhaps TRBD1 (5 bases). This CDR3 contains 17 residues. Germline V gene data show CDR1 as MNHEY and CDR2 as SVGAGI. The CDR3 bases are TGTGCCAGCAGTCACTCGTCCCAGGGCCGCTATAACTATGGCTACACCTTC. Its protein product is CASSHSSQGRYNYGYTF.

V is TRBV2 and J is TRBJ2-5; tentatively, D is TRBD1 or TRBD2 (5 bases each). Germline values: CDR1 SNHLY, CDR2 FYNNEI. CDR3 length equals 13 residues. The CDR3 here is CANRDGHQETQYF. Written as DNA, the CDR3 is TGTGCTAATCGGGACGGACACCAAGAGACCCAGTACTTC.

This clonotype was seen ten or more times. The chain carries TRBV19 and TRBJ2-3; 12 bases fit TRBD2. V shed 7 bases, J shed 8 bases, and the junction held 7 bases outside the gene matches. Germline V gene data show CDR1 as LNHDA and CDR2 as SQIVND (reference sequence). The CDR3 length is 14 residues. The CDR3 DNA is TGTGCCAGTATTTCTAGCGGGAGGGAGGGTACGCAGTATTTT. Protein: CASISSGREGTQYF.

About this clonotype: This may stem from a read error, because a much larger clone lies one nucleotide away. This chain joins TRBV20-1 and TRBJ2-1; D might be TRBD1 or TRBD2, each matching 8 bases. Germline loops: CDR1 DFQATT, CDR2 SNEGSKA (reference sequence). The CDR3 is 17 residues long. The DNA for the CDR3 is TGCAGTGCGACGGGACAGGTGGGCGGGAGGAACTACAATGGGCAGTTCTTC. Protein: CSATGQVGGRNYNGQFF.

This clonotype was recorded at least ten times. This chain uses TRBV6-6 with TRBJ2-1; 10 positions agree with TRBD1. The CDR3 runs to 15 residues. Germline CDR1 is MNHNY and CDR2 is SVGAGI (reference sequence). J lost 9 bases, V lost 5 bases, and 10 bases had no gene match. In DNA, the CDR3 is TGTGCCAGCAGTACCCCGGGACAGGGGACAAGTGAGCAGTTCTTC. This codes for CASSTPGQGTSEQFF.

As to this clonotype: The junction departs from germline at one end; a sequencing error may be responsible. J is TRBJ1-2 and V is TRBV20-1; TRBD1 might be the D (5 bases). The CDR3 runs 11 residues. CDR1 and CDR2 (germline): DFQATT, SNEGSKA (reference sequence). The CDR3 here is CSAREKRDLAF. Here the CDR3 DNA reads TGCAGTGCTAGAGAAAAGAGGGACCTGGCCTTC.

The rearrangement links TRBV18 to TRBJ2-7; 14 nucleotides agree with TRBD2. The V gene's germline CDR1 is KGHSH and CDR2 LQKENI. Trimming removed 1 base from V and 2 bases from J; junction bases left unmatched: 7. The CDR3 covers 18 residues. The CDR3 nucleotides read TGTGCCAGCTCACCACTGGGACTAGCGGGAGCAGCCGCCTACGAGCAGTACTTC. It encodes CASSPLGLAGAAAYEQYF.

The rearrangement uses TRBV25-1 and TRBJ2-7, with TRBD2 matching over 9 bases. With V trimmed by 2 bases and J by 3 bases, 2 bases remained unmatched. The germline V gene has CDR1 MGHDK and CDR2 SYGVNS. The CDR3 consists of 14 residues. The CDR3 coding sequence is TGTGCCAGCAGTGAAGGGACTAGCAGCTACGAGCAGTACTTC. The encoded protein is CASSEGTSSYEQYF.

In its sample, this clonotype was seen many times. The chain employs TRBV4-1 and TRBJ2-2; D gene ambiguous. CDR3 length: 16 amino acids. Germline CDR1 reads MGHRA; CDR2 reads YSYEKL. The V gene lost 0 bases and the J gene lost 5 bases, with 13 bases spanning the gap. CDR3 residues: CASSQDPGYLTGELFF. CDR3 in DNA: TGCGCCAGCAGCCAAGACCCCGGATACTTAACCGGGGAGCTGTTTTTT.

This rearrangement joins TRBV20-1 to TRBJ2-7; 11 bases are a match to TRBD1. This CDR3 contains 15 residues. Losses at the gene ends were 6 bases for V and 2 bases for J; bases not matched to a gene: 9. Per the germline V gene, CDR1 is DFQATT and CDR2 is SNEGSKA (reference sequence). CDR3 loop: CSARGDRGYAYEQYF. For the CDR3, the DNA is TGCAGTGCCAGGGGGGACAGGGGGTACGCCTACGAGCAGTACTTC.

This clonotype occurred many times. V usage is TRBV20-1 and J usage is TRBJ2-1; tentatively, D is TRBD2 (6 bases). V lost 5 bases and J lost 7, with 15 bases in between. Germline-derived CDR1 and CDR2 are DFQATT and SNEGSKA (reference sequence). The CDR3 length is 13 residues. The CDR3 region has the DNA TGCAGTGCTCCCCGGGAGAGGTGGAATGAGCAGTTCTTC. It specifies CSAPRERWNEQFF.

This clonotype was seen repeatedly, ten times or more. V usage is TRBV7-9 and J usage is TRBJ2-3, with 13 bases aligning to TRBD2. Germline V lookup: CDR1 SEHNR, CDR2 FQNEAQ (reference sequence). The CDR3 runs 19 residues. J lost 2 bases, V lost 5 bases, and 13 bases had no gene match. CDR3 DNA: TGTGCCAGCAGCCTGTTCTTTGGACTAGCGGGAGTGAACACAGATACGCAGTATTTT. This gives the protein CASSLFFGLAGVNTDTQYF.

In this sample, this clonotype turned up a few times. A much larger clonotype is one base distant, so this may be a read error. The chain employs TRBV12-3 or TRBV12-4 and TRBJ2-3, with 9 positions matching TRBD1. The J segment lost 2 bases and the V segment lost 3 bases, leaving 12 bases of the junction unmatched. This CDR3 comprises 18 residues. This chain's CDR3 is CASSFAHQTGGYTDTQYF. DNA for the CDR3: TGTGCCAGCAGTTTCGCCCACCAGACAGGGGGTTACACAGATACGCAGTATTTT.

This clonotype was seen repeatedly, ten times or more. The chain uses TRBV7-9 and TRBJ2-1, with 9 positions matching TRBD2. V lost 1 base and J lost 7; bases outside the gene matches: 17. The CDR3 sequence is 19 residues long. The germline gives CDR1 SEHNR, CDR2 FQNEAQ (reference sequence). CDR3 sequence: CASSLGSGAGAGGRNEQFF. In nucleotides, the CDR3 is TGTGCCAGCAGCTTAGGTTCTGGGGCCGGAGCGGGAGGTAGGAATGAGCAGTTCTTC. The full variable domain, its missing parts supplied by reference TRBV7-9 and TRBJ2-1, is DTGVSQNPRHKITKRGQNVTFRCDPISEHNRLYWYRQTLGQGPEFLTYFQNEAQLEKSRLLSDRFSAERPKGSFSTLEIQRTEQGDSAMYLCASSLGSGAGAGGRNEQFFGPGTRLTVL.

The chain uses TRBV20-1 and TRBJ1-2, with TRBD1 identical over 7 bases. Germline CDR1 is DFQATT and CDR2 is SNEGSKA (reference sequence). The CDR3 is 12 amino acids. V lost 5 bases and J lost 3; bases outside the gene matches: 3. CDR3 in DNA: TGCAGTGCTCCAGACAGGGACTATGGCTACACCTTC. Protein product: CSAPDRDYGYTF.

This clonotype was detected ten times or more. This chain uses TRBV30 with TRBJ1-5, with 7 nucleotides matching TRBD1. The CDR3 is 16 amino acids. The V gene's germline CDR1 is GTSNPN and CDR2 SVGIG (reference sequence). V dropped 5 bases and J dropped 1; count of bases not matched to a gene: 11. CDR3 in amino acids: CAWGTGGQASNQPQHF. The CDR3 region has the DNA TGTGCCTGGGGAACAGGAGGACAGGCCAGCAATCAGCCCCAGCATTTT.